Below, one T cell receptor (beta chain) is given with its context. The antigen is undetermined. Germline V CDR1 and CDR2: MNHEY, SVGAGI. V was cut by 2 bases and J by 7 bases, with 12 bases left in between. This CDR3 comprises 14 residues. Use of 60 Vbeta and 13 Jbeta primers characterized the PCR. Original analysis: An analysis that came later counted some 81 million unique TCR beta chains, 10 million to 11 million shared. Measured with immunoSEQ multiplex PCR; TCRdb has only the in-frame clones, and not every one. That table supplies the V and J calls and clone size; D and trimming were determined from the DNA. This repertoire shows 210,000 or so clones, 75% to 80% found once; its top ten account for less than 2.5%. This entry belongs to a study of cytomegalovirus exposure and HLA in healthy donors. General study points: In a later analysis, common viral pathogens appeared linked to several of the most significant clusters. Most TCR beta V segments were productive about 90% or about 30% of the time in an earlier analysis. The investigators catalogued about 170 TCR beta chains as cytomegalovirus-associated.

The sequence was obtained from a woman aged 25 to 39 in good health and CMV-seropositive. Sequenced sample: PBMCs. The rearrangement uses TRBV6-5 and TRBJ1-5, with D possibly matching TRBD1 (5 bases). The CDR3: CASSYRAGNQPQHF. CDR3 bases: TGTGCCAGCAGTTACAGGGCAGGGAACCAGCCCCAGCATTTT.